This T cell receptor beta chain was captured in a study of T cells in tumors after PD-1 blockade. There are 15 residues in the CDR3. The V segment lost 6 bases and the J segment 2 bases; nucleotides outside the gene matches: 6. Germline CDR1 and CDR2: MNHNY and SVGAGI (reference sequence). Here immunoSEQ multiplex PCR was the method, and the copy in TCRdb shows in-frame clones only, minus some. The data contain about 25,000 clones, nearly 85% of them singletons. This clonotype was obtained from a human donor with basal cell carcinoma. The V and J genes are TRBV6-6 and TRBJ1-5; 8 bases map to TRBD1. This material consisted of PBMCs, taken after anti-PD-1 treatment. For the CDR3, the DNA is TGTGCCAGCAGGGACCTGGGACAGGGCAATCAGCCCCAGCATTTT. It translates to CASRDLGQGNQPQHF.